This TCR beta chain was documented in a study of cytomegalovirus exposure and HLA in healthy donors (dated by TCRdb to the late 2010s). With respect to the entire study: According to an earlier analysis of 550 to 750 of the donors, about 179 million T cells yielded 90 million to 140 million unique TCR beta sequences and approximately 280 Gb of sequence data. An early release covering 500 to 750 HLA-typed donors comprised about 290 gigabases of sequencing data and around 86 million unique TCR sequences. The genetic ancestry cluster associated with self-reported Caucasian donors included 81% of the 350 to 500 genotyped donors. The study aimed to test whether signatures of past pathogen exposure could be identified by cataloging public T cell receptors. The T cell repertoires of several hundred subjects were profiled by immunosequencing and related to cytomegalovirus serostatus. A separate validation cohort of approximately 120 different subjects was used in addition to the 666-subject first cohort. The study combined high-throughput TCR immunosequencing, statistical association of individual TCRs with disease status, and machine learning to predict cytomegalovirus infection status. To study patterns of TCR occurrence, a later analysis re-analyzed previously published TCR beta repertoires from several hundred donors and added high-resolution HLA genotyping. The later analysis used no new phenotypic data to find candidate immune exposures, relying instead on TCR beta sequences and their occurrence across donors. An earlier analysis of 587 of the donors used high-throughput TCR beta sequencing to judge whether each TCR beta V gene segment behaved as functional or pseudogenic. Alongside the repertoire data, information on donor age, sex, ethnicity and CMV serostatus was compiled. A later genetic analysis used genome-wide SNP genotypes for about 60% of the roughly 670 donors, treating that subset as a discovery cohort. Every repertoire in the discovery cohort had been generated on one and the same sequencing platform. HLA typing covered class I and class II loci at four-digit resolution. Typing coverage varied by locus: 629-630 donors for A, B, C, DRB1 and DQB1; roughly 510 for DQA1; around 610 for DPA1; approximately 490 for DPB1. A handful of DR-DQ haplotypes were handled as single units for association and clustering because linkage in the cohort was strong. Among around 400 genotyped donors of the cohort, an average of roughly 230,000 unique TCR beta nucleotide sequences was sequenced per donor, of which 15% to 20% were non-productive.

In total, 666 healthy bone marrow donors made up the cohort. All cohort members were sampled while nominally healthy, although unrecorded immune exposures were likely present. The donor tested CMV seronegative and was one of the 352 seronegative cohort members. A peripheral blood sample was collected from each donor, and TCR beta sequencing was performed on peripheral blood mononuclear cells. The Qiagen DNeasy Blood Extraction Kit was used to extract genomic DNA from the blood cell samples. The library relied on the immunoSEQ multiplex PCR assay. For the multiplex PCR, a mixture combining 60 forward primers for TCR Vbeta segments and 13 reverse primers for TCR Jbeta segments was used. A multiplex PCR assay on genomic DNA amplified the CDR3 region of rearranged TCR beta genes. The Illumina HiSeq System was used to sequence the amplified TCR beta libraries as 87-base-pair reads. The study's own analysis went as follows. A later analysis tallied 80 million to 95 million unique TCR beta chains across the 610 or so repertoires, and about 10 million of those chains were shared by two or more donors. Raw reads were error-corrected and collapsed into unique sequences by a nearest-neighbor algorithm in which closely related sequences were merged to remove PCR and sequencing errors. To assign V, D and J gene segments, CDR3 sequences were aligned to IMGT reference sequences. For a sequence to be retained, a match of at least six nucleotides was required to both a V gene segment and a J gene segment. A rearrangement counted as productive if the CDR3 had no stop codons and remained in frame with V and J, and every other rearrangement counted as non-productive. Following IMGT convention, CDR3 was defined as the stretch from the second conserved V-encoded cysteine to the conserved J-encoded phenylalanine. Sequences without an unambiguous match to a single V gene segment were excluded from the earlier analysis of several hundred of the donors. An earlier analysis of fewer than 650 of the donors classified V segments as functional when productive rearrangements were above 56.7% and as segregating when the standard deviation between donors was above 5%. A statistical classification framework was built to diagnose cytomegalovirus status from the catalog of TCR beta chain sequences. In a later analysis, V and J genes were assigned by comparing TCR nucleotide sequences against IMGT/GENE-DB human TR gene sequences. In a later analysis, CDR3 sequences and most-parsimonious VDJ recombination scenarios were assigned using the TCRdist pipeline. A later analysis defined each TCR beta chain by its CDR3 amino acid sequence plus V-gene family, and excluded reads lacking a unique V-gene family. In a later analysis, nearly 600 highly shared, low-generation-probability nucleotide sequences were removed to address suspected cross-contamination and a sequencing artifact. In a later analysis, a clonal expansion index was calculated for each public chain from normalized within-repertoire ranks of inferred template counts. Generation probabilities in a later analysis came from a VDJ recombination model fitted to out-of-frame rearrangements, and those results were checked against IGoR. In a later analysis, TCR-TCR, TCR-HLA and TCR-CMV co-occurrence was scored with hypergeometric tests, and a repertoire-size bias correction was applied to TCR pairs. False discovery rates were estimated in a later analysis by permuting HLA or CMV assignments 20 times. In a later analysis, co-occurring TCRs were grouped using DBSCAN, and TCRdist sequence similarity was added for clustering within HLA-allele-positive subsets. Repertoires with fewer than 30,000 or more than 120,000 public chains were left out of co-occurrence clustering, as were a few repertoires with anomalous nucleotide sharing. Here the immuneACCESS table is served through TCRdb, limited to in-frame sequences with V and J called. Missing clones are a known gap in these copies; in checked studies unresolved V genes cover under half, and the rest lacks a known reason. The DNA gave D and trimming, while V, J and clone size come from that table. The sample table records 75,000 to 100,000 clones. 1.5% of the sample goes to the ten largest clones.

Turning to this clone: The antigen this receptor binds is unknown.

The research as a whole found: The classifier was reported to diagnose cytomegalovirus status with high specificity and sensitivity in both the original cohort and the validation cohort. A further reported finding was that TCR beta sequences accurately predicted the HLA-A and HLA-B alleles for most subjects in the first cohort. It was suggested by the authors that the approach could potentially be generalized to other disease states and immunological phenotypes. The cohort was sequenced for TCR beta chains only, and without alpha or paired-chain data the features that could be detected were limited. For the cohort, immune exposure information was limited to CMV serostatus. Roughly uniform sequencing depth across donors was assumed in presence/absence analyses, although this assumption may not hold. A later genetic analysis associated a missense DCLRE1C variant with V-gene and J-gene trimming of TCR beta chains, and an independent cohort replicated the association. Over 15 rarely observed V segments, including chromosome 9 orphons, were excluded from the earlier analysis of about 500 of the donors because counts were too low. A later analysis associated roughly 17,000 TCR beta sequences with specific HLA alleles at a false discovery rate of 0.05. A later analysis reported that several top co-occurrence clusters appeared linked to parvovirus B19, influenza, CMV and Epstein-Barr virus. Some IMGT-functional V segments, including TRBV6-2 and TRBV6-3, could not be distinguished by the 87-base-pair reads and were therefore excluded. Linkage disequilibrium might explain the correlated functional status among segregating V segments, but an unknown experimental factor could not be excluded. A later analysis found that TCR association rates varied across HLA loci, with DRB1 alleles showing the most associated TCRs and HLA-C alleles the fewest. In a later analysis, most CMV-associated TCR beta chains were found to appear HLA-restricted, with HLA associations seemingly driven largely by CMV exposure. A later analysis found that HLA-associated TCR beta chains were more clonally expanded and had lower generation probabilities than equally common non-associated chains. Because some donors lacked HLA typing at each locus, the association tests relied only on the typed subset. The study gave a list of 150 to 200 TCR beta chains associated with cytomegalovirus. In an earlier analysis of about 540 of the donors, most TCR beta V segments were observed in productive rearrangements about 87% or about 30% of the time, broadly matching IMGT annotations. A group of highly shared sequence variants was considered likely to be a technical artifact of the sequencing pipeline. While some public TCRs were present in many individuals, most TCR sequences turned up only very rarely across donors. In vitro tests confirmed that a few of the cytomegalovirus-associated TCR beta chains recognize cytomegalovirus antigens. According to a later genetic analysis, donors in an Asian-associated ancestry cluster had fewer N-insertions in productive TCRs than the approximately 700-donor mean. When HLA alleles, especially DR and DQ, strongly co-occurred, TCR associations were difficult to assign to individual alleles.

Compared with germline, V lacks 1 base and J lacks 3 bases; bases without a gene match: 3. The CDR3 measures 15 amino acids from cysteine to phenylalanine. The retained sequence is limited to the CDR3, 45 bases, with the frame set at the first base. CDR1 and CDR2, looked up from the germline V gene, are SGHRS and YFSETQ. Rearrangement joined TRBV5-1 to TRBJ2-7, and TRBD2 aligns with 11 junction nucleotides. This clonotype was obtained from a woman between 55 and 75 years old in good health and CMV-seronegative. The sample comprised PBMCs. The DNA is TGCGCCAGCAGCTTGAGCGGGACTAGCGGCTACGAGCAGTACTTC. The encoded protein is CASSLSGTSGYEQYF.